A selection of T cell receptor beta chains follows, all from one sample in a study of cytotoxic CD8 clonotypes in ibrutinib-treated CLL. Profiling relied on immunoSEQ multiplex PCR, and the TCRdb table lists in-frame clones only, not all of them. The sample shows approximately 280,000 clones, around 77% of them seen only once. The sequenced sample was PBMCs, obtained at disease progression, from a patient treated with ibrutinib. The source of these receptors is a human donor with chronic lymphocytic leukemia. Each CDR3 is given with its conserved first and last residue. The D gene is left open where the match is weak. Some rows have no size entry. The others give once, few or many, or a class for an expanded clone.

clone size: NA
CDR3 length: 15
V gene: TRBV5-4
J gene: TRBJ2-1
D gene: NA
CDR3 protein: CASSLSADSFDEQFF
CDR3 DNA: TGTGCCAGCAGCTTGTCGGCAGATTCGTTCGATGAGCAGTTCTTC

clone size: NA
CDR3 length: 14
V gene: TRBV5-6
J gene: TRBJ1-2
D gene: NA
CDR3 protein: CASSLGQNSYGYTF
CDR3 DNA: TGTGCCAGCAGCTTGGGACAGAATTCCTATGGCTACACCTTC

clone size: NA
CDR3 length: 14
V gene: TRBV5-1
J gene: TRBJ1-1
D gene: TRBD1
CDR3 protein: CASSLDRGNTEAFF
CDR3 DNA: TGCGCCAGCAGCTTGGACAGGGGGAACACTGAAGCTTTCTTT

clone size: NA
CDR3 length: 15
V gene: TRBV2
J gene: TRBJ2-5
D gene: TRBD1
CDR3 protein: CASRERTGGRETQYF
CDR3 DNA: TGTGCCAGCAGGGAAAGAACAGGGGGCAGAGAGACCCAGTACTTC

clone size: few
CDR3 length: 13
V gene: TRBV18
J gene: TRBJ2-7
D gene: NA
CDR3 protein: CASSPDSAYEQYF
CDR3 DNA: TGTGCCAGCTCTCCGGACTCAGCCTACGAGCAGTACTTC

clone size: few
CDR3 length: 15
V gene: TRBV5-1
J gene: TRBJ2-7
D gene: NA
CDR3 protein: CASSLARTVTYEQYF
CDR3 DNA: TGCGCCAGCAGCTTGGCTCGGACGGTCACCTACGAGCAGTACTTC

clone size: NA
CDR3 length: 16
V gene: TRBV28
J gene: TRBJ2-3
D gene: NA
CDR3 protein: CASSDRTGVRADTQYF
CDR3 DNA: TGTGCCAGCAGTGATCGAACGGGAGTCCGGGCAGATACGCAGTATTTT

clone size: NA
CDR3 length: 14
V gene: TRBV7-2
J gene: TRBJ2-3
D gene: TRBD2
CDR3 protein: CASSFRTSAHTQYF
CDR3 DNA: TGTGCCAGCAGCTTCCGGACTAGTGCGCATACGCAGTATTTT

clone size: NA
CDR3 length: 14
V gene: TRBV27
J gene: TRBJ1-1
D gene: NA
CDR3 protein: CASSSTARATEAFF
CDR3 DNA: TGTGCCAGCAGTTCAACCGCACGGGCCACTGAAGCTTTCTTT

clone size: NA
CDR3 length: 13
V gene: TRBV6-5
J gene: TRBJ1-2
D gene: NA
CDR3 protein: CASKVYSTYGYTF
CDR3 DNA: TGTGCCAGCAAAGTCTACTCCACGTATGGCTACACCTTC

clone size: NA
CDR3 length: 13
V gene: TRBV14
J gene: TRBJ1-2
D gene: NA
CDR3 protein: CASSQAGSYGYTF
CDR3 DNA: TGTGCCAGCAGCCAAGCAGGGTCCTATGGCTACACCTTC

clone size: NA
CDR3 length: 15
V gene: TRBV28
J gene: TRBJ2-5
D gene: TRBD2
CDR3 protein: CASSGRTRTQETQYF
CDR3 DNA: TGTGCCAGCAGCGGGAGGACTAGAACTCAAGAGACCCAGTACTTC

clone size: NA
CDR3 length: 14
V gene: TRBV4-3
J gene: TRBJ1-4
D gene: NA
CDR3 protein: CASSPGLRVEKLFF
CDR3 DNA: TGCGCCAGCAGCCCGGGACTGAGGGTGGAAAAACTGTTTTTT

clone size: NA
CDR3 length: 11
V gene: TRBV5-1
J gene: TRBJ2-7
D gene: NA
CDR3 protein: CASSLDHEQYF
CDR3 DNA: TGCGCCAGCAGCTTGGATCACGAGCAGTACTTC

clone size: NA
CDR3 length: 12
V gene: TRBV28
J gene: TRBJ2-7
D gene: NA
CDR3 protein: CASSLGVYEQYF
CDR3 DNA: TGTGCCAGCAGTTTAGGGGTCTACGAGCAGTACTTC

clone size: NA
CDR3 length: 17
V gene: TRBV28
J gene: TRBJ1-4
D gene: NA
CDR3 protein: CASSWRCVGLWCEKLFF
CDR3 DNA: TGTGCCAGCAGTTGGAGATGCGTGGGTCTCTGGTGTGAAAAACTGTTTTTT

clone size: NA
CDR3 length: 14
V gene: TRBV11-3
J gene: TRBJ2-3
D gene: TRBD1
CDR3 protein: CASSEYTGADTQYF
CDR3 DNA: TGTGCCAGCAGCGAATACACAGGGGCAGATACGCAGTATTTT

clone size: NA
CDR3 length: 16
V gene: TRBV28
J gene: TRBJ2-7
D gene: TRBD2
CDR3 protein: CASSYVSGRSYYEQYF
CDR3 DNA: TGTGCCAGCAGTTATGTTAGCGGGAGGTCCTATTACGAGCAGTACTTC

clone size: NA
CDR3 length: 15
V gene: TRBV9
J gene: TRBJ1-6
D gene: NA
CDR3 protein: CASSGPWYRDSPLHF
CDR3 DNA: TGTGCCAGCAGCGGACCATGGTATAGGGATTCACCCCTCCACTTT

clone size: NA
CDR3 length: 14
V gene: TRBV2
J gene: TRBJ1-4
D gene: NA
CDR3 protein: CASSVRPGGEKLFF
CDR3 DNA: TGTGCCAGCAGTGTCCGGCCCGGAGGAGAAAAACTGTTTTTT

clone size: NA
CDR3 length: 14
V gene: TRBV11-2
J gene: TRBJ1-3
D gene: TRBD1
CDR3 protein: CASKGTGAGNTIYF
CDR3 DNA: TGTGCCAGCAAAGGGACAGGGGCTGGAAACACCATATATTTT

clone size: NA
CDR3 length: 16
V gene: TRBV27
J gene: TRBJ2-7
D gene: TRBD2
CDR3 protein: CASSLSGGLTSYEQYF
CDR3 DNA: TGTGCCAGCAGTTTATCGGGGGGACTAACGTCCTACGAGCAGTACTTC

clone size: NA
CDR3 length: 15
V gene: TRBV9
J gene: TRBJ2-1
D gene: NA
CDR3 protein: CASSVALASRHEQFF
CDR3 DNA: TGTGCCAGCAGCGTAGCCCTAGCGTCTAGGCATGAGCAGTTCTTC

clone size: NA
CDR3 length: 13
V gene: TRBV28
J gene: TRBJ2-7
D gene: TRBD2
CDR3 protein: CASRQLASYEQYF
CDR3 DNA: TGTGCCAGCAGACAACTAGCGTCCTACGAGCAGTACTTC

clone size: NA
CDR3 length: 15
V gene: TRBV13
J gene: TRBJ2-7
D gene: TRBD1
CDR3 protein: CASSSGQEPAYEQYF
CDR3 DNA: TGTGCCAGCAGCTCCGGACAGGAACCAGCCTACGAGCAGTACTTC

clone size: NA
CDR3 length: 15
V gene: TRBV4-1
J gene: TRBJ2-5
D gene: TRBD1
CDR3 protein: CASSQGQGWQETQYF
CDR3 DNA: TGCGCCAGCAGCCAAGGACAGGGTTGGCAAGAGACCCAGTACTTC

clone size: NA
CDR3 length: 13
V gene: TRBV9
J gene: TRBJ1-1
D gene: NA
CDR3 protein: CASSVIGNTEAFF
CDR3 DNA: TGTGCCAGCAGCGTGATCGGGAACACTGAAGCTTTCTTT

clone size: NA
CDR3 length: 14
V gene: TRBV10-3
J gene: TRBJ2-5
D gene: NA
CDR3 protein: CAISETGIGETQYF
CDR3 DNA: TGTGCCATCAGTGAGACTGGGATTGGAGAGACCCAGTACTTC

clone size: NA
CDR3 length: 15
V gene: TRBV28
J gene: TRBJ2-2
D gene: TRBD1
CDR3 protein: CASSYRQGWSGELFF
CDR3 DNA: TGTGCCAGCAGCTACCGACAGGGTTGGAGCGGGGAGCTGTTTTTT

clone size: few
CDR3 length: 14
V gene: TRBV6-1
J gene: TRBJ2-7
D gene: NA
CDR3 protein: CASSFDRSSYEQYF
CDR3 DNA: TGTGCCAGCAGTTTTGACAGGAGCTCCTACGAGCAGTACTTC

clone size: NA
CDR3 length: 14
V gene: TRBV4-3
J gene: TRBJ2-5
D gene: NA
CDR3 protein: CASSQDYSQETQYF
CDR3 DNA: TGCGCCAGCAGCCAAGATTACAGCCAAGAGACCCAGTACTTC

clone size: NA
CDR3 length: 12
V gene: TRBV7-8
J gene: TRBJ2-1
D gene: TRBD1
CDR3 protein: CASSLERQGWFF
CDR3 DNA: TGTGCCAGCAGCTTAGAGAGACAGGGATGGTTCTTC

clone size: NA
CDR3 length: 11
V gene: TRBV18
J gene: TRBJ1-1
D gene: NA
CDR3 protein: CASSPLSVPFF
CDR3 DNA: TGTGCCAGCTCACCACTTTCAGTTCCTTTCTTT

clone size: NA
CDR3 length: 16
V gene: TRBV7-7
J gene: TRBJ2-2
D gene: TRBD1
CDR3 protein: CASSLSPDRGTGELFF
CDR3 DNA: TGTGCCAGCAGCTTATCGCCGGACAGGGGGACCGGGGAGCTGTTTTTT

clone size: NA
CDR3 length: 17
V gene: TRBV5-1
J gene: TRBJ2-5
D gene: NA
CDR3 protein: CATKNGQVAGVGETQYF
CDR3 DNA: TGCGCCACCAAGAACGGTCAAGTCGCTGGAGTAGGAGAGACCCAGTACTTC

clone size: NA
CDR3 length: 13
V gene: TRBV4-1
J gene: TRBJ2-7
D gene: NA
CDR3 protein: CASSRRVDYEQYF
CDR3 DNA: TGCGCCAGCAGTCGGCGGGTCGACTACGAGCAGTACTTC

clone size: NA
CDR3 length: 14
V gene: TRBV5-4
J gene: TRBJ1-1
D gene: TRBD1
CDR3 protein: CASSWGQMNTEAFF
CDR3 DNA: TGTGCCAGCAGCTGGGGACAGATGAACACTGAAGCTTTCTTT

clone size: NA
CDR3 length: 17
V gene: TRBV14
J gene: TRBJ2-7
D gene: TRBD2
CDR3 protein: CASSKTFSGTSGKEQYF
CDR3 DNA: TGTGCCAGCAGCAAAACGTTTTCCGGGACTAGCGGGAAGGAGCAGTACTTC

clone size: NA
CDR3 length: 14
V gene: TRBV4-1
J gene: TRBJ1-5
D gene: NA
CDR3 protein: CASSQDRTNKPQHF
CDR3 DNA: TGCGCCAGCAGCCAAGATAGGACGAATAAGCCCCAGCATTTT

clone size: NA
CDR3 length: 15
V gene: TRBV4-3
J gene: TRBJ2-3
D gene: NA
CDR3 protein: CASSQDKGAGDTQYF
CDR3 DNA: TGCGCCAGCAGCCAAGATAAAGGGGCTGGAGATACGCAGTATTTT

clone size: NA
CDR3 length: 15
V gene: TRBV12-5
J gene: TRBJ2-1
D gene: NA
CDR3 protein: CAIRVGGQEYNEQFF
CDR3 DNA: TGTGCTATCAGAGTTGGGGGCCAGGAGTACAATGAGCAGTTCTTC

clone size: NA
CDR3 length: 13
V gene: TRBV6-5
J gene: TRBJ2-7
D gene: TRBD1
CDR3 protein: CASSPRTGCEQYF
CDR3 DNA: TGTGCCAGCAGTCCCCGGACAGGGTGCGAGCAGTACTTC

clone size: NA
CDR3 length: 15
V gene: TRBV6-6
J gene: TRBJ1-5
D gene: NA
CDR3 protein: CASSYTGGARQPQHF
CDR3 DNA: TGTGCCAGCAGTTACACGGGGGGGGCGAGGCAGCCCCAGCATTTT

clone size: NA
CDR3 length: 12
V gene: TRBV10-3
J gene: TRBJ2-7
D gene: TRBD1
CDR3 protein: CAAGTDPREQYF
CDR3 DNA: TGTGCCGCCGGGACAGACCCTCGCGAGCAGTACTTC

clone size: NA
CDR3 length: 15
V gene: TRBV7-3
J gene: TRBJ2-2
D gene: TRBD2
CDR3 protein: CASSLGLAGYGELFF
CDR3 DNA: TGTGCCAGCAGCCTCGGACTAGCGGGGTACGGGGAGCTGTTTTTT

clone size: NA
CDR3 length: 16
V gene: TRBV5-1
J gene: TRBJ2-1
D gene: TRBD1
CDR3 protein: CASSWTGRVPYNEQFF
CDR3 DNA: TGCGCCAGCAGCTGGACAGGGAGAGTACCTTACAATGAGCAGTTCTTC

clone size: NA
CDR3 length: 16
V gene: TRBV5-4
J gene: TRBJ2-4
D gene: NA
CDR3 protein: CASSLMGLRAKNIQYF
CDR3 DNA: TGTGCCAGCAGCTTGATGGGATTGCGGGCCAAAAACATTCAGTACTTC

clone size: NA
CDR3 length: 17
V gene: TRBV7-9
J gene: TRBJ2-1
D gene: TRBD2
CDR3 protein: CASSSLAGTSRNNEQFF
CDR3 DNA: TGTGCCAGCAGCTCCTTGGCCGGGACTAGCCGTAACAATGAGCAGTTCTTC

clone size: NA
CDR3 length: 15
V gene: TRBV7-9
J gene: TRBJ1-4
D gene: NA
CDR3 protein: CASSLVAGSGEKLFF
CDR3 DNA: TGTGCCAGCAGCTTAGTGGCAGGGTCGGGTGAAAAACTGTTTTTT

clone size: NA
CDR3 length: 17
V gene: TRBV7-6
J gene: TRBJ2-4
D gene: NA
CDR3 protein: CASSSQRGLWSKNIQYF
CDR3 DNA: TGTGCCAGCAGCTCCCAACGGGGGCTTTGGTCCAAAAACATTCAGTACTTC

clone size: NA
CDR3 length: 12
V gene: TRBV10-1
J gene: TRBJ2-7
D gene: NA
CDR3 protein: CASSDIDDEQYF
CDR3 DNA: TGCGCCAGCAGTGACATCGACGATGAGCAGTACTTC

clone size: NA
CDR3 length: 16
V gene: TRBV28
J gene: TRBJ2-7
D gene: TRBD1
CDR3 protein: CASSFPVGQGKLEQYF
CDR3 DNA: TGTGCCAGCAGTTTCCCCGTTGGACAGGGGAAGCTTGAGCAGTACTTC

clone size: NA
CDR3 length: 16
V gene: TRBV6-6
J gene: TRBJ2-1
D gene: NA
CDR3 protein: CASRDRGGPSYNEQFF
CDR3 DNA: TGTGCCAGCAGGGACCGCGGAGGGCCATCCTACAATGAGCAGTTCTTC

clone size: NA
CDR3 length: 15
V gene: TRBV28
J gene: TRBJ2-7
D gene: TRBD1
CDR3 protein: CASSQPGQGSYEQYF
CDR3 DNA: TGTGCCAGCAGTCAGCCGGGACAGGGCTCCTACGAGCAGTACTTC

clone size: NA
CDR3 length: 15
V gene: TRBV18
J gene: TRBJ2-5
D gene: TRBD1
CDR3 protein: CASSPPQGTAETQYF
CDR3 DNA: TGTGCCAGCTCACCACCGCAGGGGACAGCTGAGACCCAGTACTTC

clone size: few
CDR3 length: 16
V gene: TRBV1
J gene: TRBJ2-7
D gene: NA
CDR3 protein: CTSSSRTSGISYEQYF
CDR3 DNA: TGCACCAGCAGCTCCCGGACTAGCGGGATCTCCTACGAGCAGTACTTC

clone size: once
CDR3 length: 15
V gene: TRBV21-1
J gene: TRBJ2-5
D gene: NA
CDR3 protein: CASSKDSAGKETQYF
CDR3 DNA: TGTGCCAGCAGCAAAGATAGCGCCGGAAAAGAGACCCAGTACTTC

clone size: NA
CDR3 length: 15
V gene: TRBV7-9
J gene: TRBJ2-7
D gene: NA
CDR3 protein: CASSPQVRSSYEQYF
CDR3 DNA: TGTGCCAGCAGCCCCCAAGTCCGGAGCTCCTACGAGCAGTACTTC

clone size: NA
CDR3 length: 14
V gene: TRBV7-9
J gene: TRBJ2-3
D gene: NA
CDR3 protein: CATALVGGTDTQYF
CDR3 DNA: TGTGCCACCGCACTAGTGGGCGGCACAGATACGCAGTATTTT

clone size: few
CDR3 length: 13
V gene: TRBV9
J gene: TRBJ2-7
D gene: NA
CDR3 protein: CASSAAFDYEQYF
CDR3 DNA: TGTGCCAGCAGCGCGGCTTTCGACTACGAGCAGTACTTC